Shown below are 24 T cell receptor beta chains from a single sample sequenced in a study of molecular identifiers for immune sequencing clone quantification. One entry per CDR3 protein results from TCRdb running MiXCR on the PCR reads. The data hold approximately 500,000 distinct CDR3 sequences, with about 22% observed a single time. Input material: naive CD8+ T cells from blood, with Jurkat cell RNA spiked in. Subset in this sample: FACS-sorted CD8+CD4-CCR7+CD45RA+ naive T cells. The receptors stem from a human donor in good health. Some libraries in this study had Jurkat cell RNA spiked in.

Only a few counts were recorded for this clonotype. The chain joins TRBV6-5 to TRBJ2-2; TRBD1 agrees at 9 bases. The CDR3 is 15 amino acids. The germline CDR1 and CDR2 sequences are MNHEY and SVGAGI. The V segment lost 5 bases and the J segment 6 bases; nucleotides outside the gene matches: 7. The CDR3 is CASSPDRGVAGELFF. In nucleotides, the CDR3 is TGTGCCAGCAGTCCGGACAGGGGAGTGGCCGGGGAGCTGTTTTTT.

This clonotype was recorded at least ten times. This chain joins TRBV12-3 or TRBV12-4 and TRBJ2-3, with 11 bases matching TRBD2. Trimming at V came to 5 bases and at J to 5 bases, leaving 9 bases not matched to a gene. This CDR3 contains 16 residues. The CDR3: CASSPLTSGRGDTQYF. The CDR3, as DNA: TGTGCCAGCAGTCCGCTTACTAGCGGGAGAGGAGATACGCAGTATTTT.

This clonotype was counted only a few times. The rearrangement joins TRBV11-2 to TRBJ2-5; maybe TRBD2 (6 bases). The CDR3 extends over 14 amino acids. V lost 8 bases and J 5 bases, leaving 18 bases between the germline ends. From germline, CDR1 is SGHAT and CDR2 FQNNGV. The DNA for the CDR3 is TGTGCCAGCGTTAGTATCGGGGGTACGGAGACCCAGTACTTC. Its protein product is CASVSIGGTETQYF. Together with reference TRBV11-2 and TRBJ2-5, the CDR3 gives the full variable domain: EAGVAQSPRYKIIEKRQSVAFWCNPISGHATLYWYQQILGQGPKLLIQFQNNGVVDDSQLPKDRFSAERLKGVDSTLKIQPAKLEDSAVYLCASVSIGGTETQYFGPGTRLLVL.

This clonotype came up a few times. The chain is built from TRBV6-2 or TRBV6-3 and TRBJ2-3, with 9 bases aligning to TRBD2. The CDR3 runs to 17 residues. J gave up 5 bases and V 2 bases, and 11 bases lay outside the gene matches. Germline V gene sequence: CDR1 MNHEY, CDR2 SVGEGT. The CDR3 DNA sequence: TGTGCCAGCAGTTACACCACTAGCGGGCCTGAGCAAGATACGCAGTATTTT. It yields the protein CASSYTTSGPEQDTQYF.

The chain employs TRBV27 and TRBJ2-1; 13 nucleotides agree with TRBD2. The CDR3 spans 17 residues. V gave up 5 bases and J gave up 1 base; unmatched junction bases: 5. The V gene's germline CDR1 is MNHEY and CDR2 SMNVEV (reference sequence). CDR3 amino acids: CASSPTSGGGSYNEQFF. The CDR3 DNA reads TGTGCCAGCAGTCCAACTAGCGGGGGGGGGTCCTACAATGAGCAGTTCTTC.

This clonotype is a singleton in its sample. Given a much more abundant clone one base away, this may be a read error. The rearrangement uses TRBV19 and TRBJ1-5; the D gene is possibly TRBD1 (5 bases). The CDR3 extends over 16 amino acids. Per the germline V gene, CDR1 is LNHDA and CDR2 is SQIVND (reference sequence). V lost 4 bases to trimming and J lost 7 bases, with 20 bases between them. CDR3 in DNA: TGTGCCAGTAGTACTGGTTACGGGGGTCACGACCAGCCCCAGCATTTT. It yields the protein CASSTGYGGHDQPQHF.

On this clonotype: At one end, the junction sequence differs from germline, possibly due to a read error. V and J are TRBV9 and TRBJ2-1; D is ambiguous. There are 12 residues in the CDR3. Germline V gives CDR1 SGDLS, CDR2 YYNGEE. The CDR3 nucleotides read TGTGCCAGCAGCCCCCCGCACAATGAGCAGTCCTTC. Residues: CASSPPHNEQSF.

The gene calls are TRBV6-2 or TRBV6-3 and TRBJ2-3; D is possibly TRBD2 (6 bases). Germline V gene data show CDR1 as MNHEY and CDR2 as SVGEGT. V shed 2 bases and J shed 0 bases, with 24 bases lying between them. CDR3 length: 20 residues. The CDR3 is CASSYPSEWEREGSTDTQYF. In DNA form, the CDR3 reads TGTGCCAGCAGTTACCCTAGCGAGTGGGAGAGGGAAGGTAGCACAGATACGCAGTATTTT.

Here the CDR3 reads CASSGNRDSPNYGYTF. The CDR3 coding sequence is TGTGCCAGCAGCGGAAATCGGGACAGTCCTAACTATGGCTACACCTTC. This chain joins TRBV9 and TRBJ1-2; 7 bases fit TRBD1. CDR1 is SGDLS, CDR2 YYNGEE, per germline. The CDR3 sequence is 16 residues long. Losses at the gene ends were 3 bases for V and 0 bases for J; bases not matched to a gene: 8. Variable domain in full (rest from reference TRBV9 and TRBJ1-2): DSGVTQTPKHLITATGQRVTLRCSPRSGDLSVYWYQQSLDQGLQFLIQYYNGEERAKGNILERFSAQQFPDLHSELNLSSLELGDSALYFCASSGNRDSPNYGYTFGSGTRLTVV.

This sequence joins TRBV9 and TRBJ2-7, with 11 bases that match TRBD2. With V trimmed by 4 bases and J by 7 bases, 16 bases remained unmatched. There are 17 residues in the CDR3. Germline lookup yields CDR1 SGDLS and CDR2 YYNGEE. CDR3 nucleotide sequence: TGTGCCAGCAGCTCAGCGACTAGCGGGGCTCCCTACAATGAGCAGTACTTC. Amino acid sequence: CASSSATSGAPYNEQYF.

This clonotype has only one observation. This chain links TRBV2 with TRBJ2-1, with D possibly matching TRBD2 (5 bases). Trimming shortened V by 6 bases and J by 3 bases, and 9 bases separated the two germline ends. CDR1 and CDR2 from the germline V gene are SNHLY and FYNNEI. CDR3 length: 13 amino acids. The CDR3 reads CASRGSVYNEQFF. In nucleotides, the CDR3 is TGTGCCAGCAGGGGTAGCGTCTACAATGAGCAGTTCTTC.

This clonotype has just a few counts. J is TRBJ1-1 and V is TRBV5-1; 11 bases agree with TRBD1. Germline V gene sequence: CDR1 SGHRS, CDR2 YFSETQ. Trimming took 3 bases from V and 4 from J; bases not matched to a gene: 5. CDR3 length: 15 amino acids. CDR3 bases: TGCGCCAGCAGCTGGACCGGGACAGGGGGCACTGAAGCTTTCTTT. Amino acids: CASSWTGTGGTEAFF.

This clonotype turned up a few times. V gene TRBV7-9 combines with J gene TRBJ2-1, with D hard to call. Trimming cost V 1 base and J 7 bases, with 8 bases left between them. Germline loops: CDR1 SEHNR, CDR2 FQNEAQ (reference sequence). The CDR3 is 13 residues long. CDR3 DNA: TGTGCCAGCAGCTTAGTTCTTAGGAATGAGCAGTTCTTC. It encodes CASSLVLRNEQFF.

This clonotype showed up many times. The chain couples TRBV13 to TRBJ1-1; D is ambiguous. Germline V gene sequence: CDR1 PRHDT, CDR2 FYEKMQ (reference sequence). The CDR3 has 15 amino acids. V lost 5 bases, J lost 4 bases, and 17 bases lay in between. CDR3 bases: TGTGCCAGCAGCCGCCGGGCGGCGCGGAGCACTGAAGCTTTCTTT. Translating it yields CASSRRAARSTEAFF.

This clonotype has at least ten counts. The V gene is TRBV29-1, the J gene TRBJ2-1; 13 bases line up with TRBD2. Unmatched junction bases numbered 9, after V lost 1 base and J lost 9 bases. This CDR3 has 16 amino acids. Germline V gene sequence: CDR1 SQVTM, CDR2 ANQGSEA. The CDR3 sequence is CSVEAGTSGMYGEQFF. The CDR3 nucleotides read TGCAGCGTTGAAGCGGGGACTAGCGGGATGTACGGTGAGCAGTTCTTC.

The gene calls are TRBV19 and TRBJ2-4, with D possibly being TRBD2 (5 bases). In germline, CDR1 is LNHDA, CDR2 SQIVND (reference sequence). The ends were cut back, 3 bases at V and 6 bases at J, with 15 bases in the middle. The length of the CDR3 is 15 residues. This CDR3 reads CASSIEGSYGNIQYF. As DNA, the CDR3 is TGTGCCAGTAGTATTGAGGGTAGCTATGGAAACATTCAGTACTTC.

To note about this clonotype: Its ends do not fully match the called genes, so a read error is possible. The chain uses TRBV27 and TRBJ1-6; D is perhaps TRBD1 (5 bases). Looked up from germline, CDR1 is MNHEY and CDR2 is SMNVEV (reference sequence). This CDR3 comprises 14 residues. The CDR3 DNA is TGTGACAGCAACCCCCTGGGGGGAGACTCACCCCTCCACTTT. Its protein is CDSNPLGGDSPLHF.

The gene calls are TRBV12-3 or TRBV12-4 and TRBJ2-5, with TRBD1 as a possible D gene (5 bases). This CDR3 spans 14 amino acids. V gave up 3 bases and J gave up 2 bases, with 10 bases separating them. CDR3 nucleotide sequence: TGTGCCAGCAGTTTCCACAGGTCGCAAGAGACCCAGTACTTC. As protein: CASSFHRSQETQYF.

This clonotype has more than one count but fewer than ten. CDR3 residues: CASSLDLGNIQYF. The CDR3 DNA sequence: TGTGCCAGCAGCTTAGATCTGGGAAACATTCAGTACTTC. This rearrangement joins TRBV11-2 to TRBJ2-4; the D is unclear. The CDR3 length is 13 residues. Trimming cost V 0 bases and J 6 bases, with 6 bases left between them. The germline CDR1 and CDR2 sequences are SGHAT and FQNNGV.

The chain links TRBV12-3 or TRBV12-4 to TRBJ2-7; 9 bases are shared with TRBD2. CDR3 length equals 16 residues. Trimming at V came to 3 bases and at J to 4 bases, leaving 10 bases not matched to a gene. In DNA form, the CDR3 reads TGTGCCAGCAGTTTGACCCTTAGCGGGAGCGAGTACGAGCAGTACTTC. Protein: CASSLTLSGSEYEQYF.

This clonotype occurred many times. The chain links TRBV5-1 to TRBJ2-7, with 10 bases identical to TRBD2. The CDR3 length is 14 residues. CDR1 is SGHRS, CDR2 YFSETQ, per germline. V lost 1 base to trimming and J lost 3 bases; unmatched junction nucleotides: 1. CDR3 DNA: TGCGCCAGCAGCTTGCCTAGCGGGAGCTACGAGCAGTACTTC. Amino acids: CASSLPSGSYEQYF.

As to this clonotype: Being one base from a much bigger clone, this may be a read error. The rearrangement joins TRBV9 to TRBJ2-7; D is ambiguous. Germline-derived CDR1 and CDR2 are SGDLS and YYNGEE. CDR3 length equals 15 residues. V lost 4 bases, J lost 5 bases, and 19 bases lay in between. The CDR3 DNA sequence: TGTGCCAGCAGCTTCTGGGCTCCCGACCTCCACGAGCAGTACTTC. Residues: CASSFWAPDLHEQYF.

This chain uses TRBV25-1 with TRBJ1-2, with D perhaps matching TRBD1 (5 bases). The CDR3 is 13 amino acids. In germline, CDR1 is MGHDK, CDR2 SYGVNS. The germline V and J ends were trimmed by 3 bases and 6 bases, with 11 bases remaining between them. The CDR3, as DNA: TGTGCCAGCAGTGAGGCGTTAGGGGATGGCTACACCTTC. Translating gives CASSEALGDGYTF.

This clonotype was counted only a few times. V gene TRBV20-1 combines with J gene TRBJ1-3; D is perhaps TRBD1 (5 bases). V lost 0 bases and J lost 0, with 9 bases in between. From germline, CDR1 is DFQATT and CDR2 SNEGSKA (reference sequence). The CDR3 sequence is 15 residues long. The CDR3 sequence is CSAREGTGSGNTIYF. The CDR3 DNA sequence: TGCAGTGCTAGAGAGGGGACGGGCTCTGGAAACACCATATATTTT.